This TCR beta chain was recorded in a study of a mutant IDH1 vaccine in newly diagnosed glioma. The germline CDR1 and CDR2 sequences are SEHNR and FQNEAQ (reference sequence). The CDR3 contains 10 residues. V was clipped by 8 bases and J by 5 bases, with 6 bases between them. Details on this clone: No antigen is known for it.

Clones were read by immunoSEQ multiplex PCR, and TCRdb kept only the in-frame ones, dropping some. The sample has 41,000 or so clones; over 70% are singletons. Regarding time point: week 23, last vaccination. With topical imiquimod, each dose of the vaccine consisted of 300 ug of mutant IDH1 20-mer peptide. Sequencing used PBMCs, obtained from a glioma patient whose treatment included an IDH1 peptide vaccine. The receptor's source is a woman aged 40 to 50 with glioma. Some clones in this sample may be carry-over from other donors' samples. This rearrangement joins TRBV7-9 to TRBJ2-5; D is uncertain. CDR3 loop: CASGEETQYF. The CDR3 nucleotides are TGTGCCAGCGGTGAGGAGACCCAGTACTTC.